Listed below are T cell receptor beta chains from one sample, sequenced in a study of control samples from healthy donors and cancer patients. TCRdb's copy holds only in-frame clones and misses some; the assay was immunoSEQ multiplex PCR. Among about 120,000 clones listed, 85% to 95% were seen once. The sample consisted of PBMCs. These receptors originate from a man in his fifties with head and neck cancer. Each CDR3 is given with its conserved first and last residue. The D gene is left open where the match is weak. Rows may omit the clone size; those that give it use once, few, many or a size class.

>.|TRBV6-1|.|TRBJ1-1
TGTGCCAGCAGTGAACAAAGGGGGGCTTTCTTT
CASSEQRGAFF
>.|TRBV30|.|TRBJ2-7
TGTGCCTGGGGGAGGAACTCCTACGAGCAGTACTTC
CAWGRNSYEQYF
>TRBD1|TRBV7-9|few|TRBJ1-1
TGTGCCAGCAGCAGAGCAGGGGGCTGGAACACTGAAGCTTTCTTT
CASSRAGGWNTEAFF
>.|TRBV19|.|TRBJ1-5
TGTGCCAGTAGTATTTGGGACAGCAATCAGCCCCAGCATTTT
CASSIWDSNQPQHF
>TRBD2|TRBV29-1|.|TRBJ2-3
TGCAGCGTTAGCCTAGCGGGGATGGGCACAGATACGCAGTATTTT
CSVSLAGMGTDTQYF
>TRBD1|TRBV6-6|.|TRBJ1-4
TGTGCCAGCAGGACAGGGGGAAGCGAAAAACTGTTTTTT
CASRTGGSEKLFF
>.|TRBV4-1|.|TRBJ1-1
TGCGCCAGCAGCCAACAAGCTCAGGGTTATACTGAAGCTTTCTTT
CASSQQAQGYTEAFF
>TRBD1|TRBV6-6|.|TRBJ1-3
TGTGCCAGCAGTTACGCAGGGGGCCGAAACACCATATATTTT
CASSYAGGRNTIYF
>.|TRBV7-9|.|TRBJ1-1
TGTGCCAGCAGCTTAATGCAGAACACTGAAGCTTTCTTT
CASSLMQNTEAFF
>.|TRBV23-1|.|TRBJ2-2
TGCGCCAGCAGTCAATCTGGGCAGGGAATCACCGGGGAGCTGTTTTTT
CASSQSGQGITGELFF
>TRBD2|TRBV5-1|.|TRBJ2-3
TGCGCCAGCAGTTCCCTTAGCGGGGACACAGATACGCAGTATTTT
CASSSLSGDTDTQYF
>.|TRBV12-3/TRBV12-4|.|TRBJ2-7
TGTGCCAGCAGTGTGACAACGGGGGGCGGGCAGTACTTC
CASSVTTGGGQYF
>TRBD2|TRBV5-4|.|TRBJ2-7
TGTGCCAGCAGCTCGCGGGGGGGCCTCTACGAGCAGTACTTC
CASSSRGGLYEQYF
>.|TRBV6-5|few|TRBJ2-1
TGTGCCAGCAGTACGAGCTCCTACAATGAGCAGTTCTTC
CASSTSSYNEQFF
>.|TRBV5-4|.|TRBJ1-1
TGTGCCAGCAGCTTGGCGGGCAGGGGGAACACTGAAGCTTTCTTT
CASSLAGRGNTEAFF
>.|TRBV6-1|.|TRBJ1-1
TGTGCCAGCAGTGACCCGGGGGCCTACACTGAAGCTTTCTTT
CASSDPGAYTEAFF
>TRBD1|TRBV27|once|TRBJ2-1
TGTGCCAGCAGTGAGAGACAGGGGAAGTACAATGAGCAGTTCTTC
CASSERQGKYNEQFF
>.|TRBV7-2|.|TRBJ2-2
TGTGCCAGCAGCTCTAAGGCTTTGGGCACCGGGGAGCTGTTTTTT
CASSSKALGTGELFF
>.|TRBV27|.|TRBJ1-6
TGTGCCAGCAGTCCCCGGGGGCACGGACAGTTTTCACCCCTCCACTTT
CASSPRGHGQFSPLHF
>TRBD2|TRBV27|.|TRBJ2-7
TGTGCCAGCAGTCCCCCGTTCGGCGGGGGGCCCCACGAGCAGTACTTC
CASSPPFGGGPHEQYF
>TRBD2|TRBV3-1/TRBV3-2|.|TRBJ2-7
TGTGCCAGCAGCCTCTCTAGCGGCTACGAGCAGTACTTC
CASSLSSGYEQYF
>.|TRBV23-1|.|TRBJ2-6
TGCGCCAGCAGTCAACAAACTGGGGCTGGGGCCAACGTCCTGACTTTC
CASSQQTGAGANVLTF